Below, one T cell receptor (beta chain) is given with its context. Its antigen is as yet unknown. Naive CD8 cells were CD45RO-negative, positively selected for CCR7, excluding terminally differentiated effector memory CD45RA+ cells. Those who donated were healthy HIV-negative adults, with no recent acute infections or vaccinations reported. This specimen comes from a study of shared clonotypes between healthy human individuals. Study-wide findings and caveats: Donor clonotype sharing was expected to depend on sequencing depth.

This CDR3 comprises 18 residues. V was shortened by 8 bases and J by 4 bases, with 29 bases between the two germline ends. Germline V lookup: CDR1 MNHEY, CDR2 SMNVEV (reference sequence). Each subset's genomic DNA was shared equally among a number of immunoSEQ plates. Method: immunoSEQ multiplex PCR; TCRdb's copy keeps in-frame clones and lacks some. The table has about 2.2 million clones, over 85% seen once. What was sequenced was naive CD8+ T cells from PBMCs. The rearrangement uses TRBV27 and TRBJ1-2, with D maybe TRBD1 (5 bases). The clonotype originates from a man aged 18-30 years in good health. Some clones in this sample may be carry-over from other donors' samples. CDR3 nucleotide sequence: TGTGCCAGCGGGAAGAGTACTACCGCAGGGAAGCTTATCTATGGCTACACCTTC. Translation: CASGKSTTAGKLIYGYTF.